This passage covers 15 T cell receptor beta chains from one sample sequenced in a study of OX40 agonist ivuxolimab in advanced cancers. The method was immunoSEQ multiplex PCR; TCRdb's version includes in-frame clones alone and lacks a portion of them. The sample lists some 100,000 clones, around nine tenths occurring once. Specimen: CD4+ or CD8+ T cells sorted from blood, collected in a trial of the OX40 agonist ivuxolimab. These receptor sequences come from an adult with an advanced solid tumor such as melanoma, head and neck, liver or kidney cancer.

The V and J genes are TRBV29-1 and TRBJ2-3, with TRBD1 matching over 7 bases. Unmatched junction bases numbered 8, after V lost 4 bases and J lost 1 base. Germline V gene lookup returns CDR1 SQVTM and CDR2 ANQGSEA. The CDR3 is 15 residues long. This chain's CDR3 is CSVAGRGYRTDTQYF. As DNA, the CDR3 is TGCAGCGTTGCGGGCAGGGGGTACCGCACAGATACGCAGTATTTT.

This clone has just one count. V gene TRBV10-3 combines with J gene TRBJ1-2, with 9 bases aligning to TRBD1. The CDR3 runs to 16 residues. Germline loops: CDR1 ENHRY, CDR2 SYGVKD. The junction had 10 bases not matched to a gene; V was cut back by 3 bases and J by 5 bases. The CDR3 DNA reads as TGTGCCATCAGTGATACAGGGGGCGCGTCTGGGTATGGCTACACCTTC. Translating it yields CAISDTGGASGYGYTF.

This sequence joins TRBV19 and TRBJ2-1; 14 nucleotides agree with TRBD2. The CDR3 is 20 residues long. Trimming cost V 6 bases and J 6 bases; bases outside gene matches: 19. Germline CDR1 reads LNHDA; CDR2 reads SQIVND (reference sequence). CDR3 sequence (DNA): TGTGCCAGTAGCCCCTATCGTCGACTAGCGGGAGGGCCGATGGGCAATGAGCAGTTCTTC. It is translated as CASSPYRRLAGGPMGNEQFF.

The J gene is TRBJ2-1, the V gene TRBV4-2; 8 bases line up with TRBD2. With V trimmed by 0 bases and J by 3 bases, 7 bases remained unmatched. The CDR3 runs to 17 residues. Germline-derived CDR1 and CDR2 are LGHNA and YNFKEQ. CDR3 DNA sequence: TGTGCCAGCAGCCAAGAAAGCACTAGCGGAAACTACAATGAGCAGTTCTTC. Translation: CASSQESTSGNYNEQFF.

This clone occurred once. The chain has TRBV7-9 and TRBJ2-1; 15 nucleotides match TRBD2. V lost 9 bases and J lost 8; bases outside the gene matches: 2. The CDR3 sequence is 13 residues long. Germline V gene sequence: CDR1 SEHNR, CDR2 FQNEAQ (reference sequence). DNA of the CDR3: TGTGCCAGTGGACTAGCGGGAGGGCATGAGCAGTTCTTC. This gives the protein CASGLAGGHEQFF.

The chain employs TRBV7-2 and TRBJ2-7; D is perhaps TRBD1 or TRBD2 (6 bases each). Trimming cost V 1 base and J 7 bases, with 8 bases left between them. The CDR3 runs to 12 residues. In germline, CDR1 is SGHTA, CDR2 FQGNSA. The DNA for the CDR3 is TGTGCCAGCAGCTTAGAAGGGGGGGAGCAGTACTTC. Translated: CASSLEGGEQYF.

The chain uses TRBV11-1 and TRBJ2-2; 11 bases are a match to TRBD2. V dropped 5 bases and J dropped 5; count of bases not matched to a gene: 10. The CDR3 runs 17 residues. Germline CDR1 reads SGHAT; CDR2 reads FQDESV (reference sequence). This chain's CDR3 is CASSAGLAGGWTGELFF. The DNA of the CDR3 is TGTGCCAGCAGCGCAGGGCTAGCGGGAGGTTGGACCGGGGAGCTGTTTTTT.

The gene calls are TRBV4-3 and TRBJ2-7, with 7 bases lining up with TRBD2. Germline V gives CDR1 LGHNA, CDR2 YSLEER. V shed 4 bases, J shed 3 bases, and the junction held 3 bases outside the gene matches. The CDR3 sequence is 13 residues long. CDR3 bases: TGCGCCAGCAGCCGGGACTACCACTACGAGCAGTACTTC. Protein: CASSRDYHYEQYF.

In this sample, this clone turned up once. CDR3 amino acids: CASTLTGSLGLHNEQFF. CDR3 in DNA: TGCGCCAGCACCCTTACAGGGTCCTTAGGTCTCCACAATGAGCAGTTCTTC. The chain uses TRBV5-1 and TRBJ2-1; a weak D match, TRBD1 (6 bases). CDR1 SGHRS and CDR2 YFSETQ come from the germline V gene. The V end lost 6 bases, the J end lost 5 bases, and 24 bases lay between the germline ends. This CDR3 has 17 amino acids.

The CDR3 DNA follows: TGTGCCAGCAGTGAAGGGTTGGGGGTGGACTATGGCTACACCTTC. It specifies CASSEGLGVDYGYTF. The V gene is TRBV6-1, the J gene TRBJ1-2; possibly TRBD1 for D (5 bases). Trimming took off 1 base at V and 3 bases at J, with 12 bases between the two ends. This CDR3 spans 15 amino acids. Per the germline V gene, CDR1 is MNHNS and CDR2 is SASEGT.

This clone was recorded only once. The chain combines TRBV28 with TRBJ1-5; D is possibly TRBD1 (6 bases). This CDR3 is 17 amino acids long. Germline CDR1 and CDR2: MDHEN and SYDVKM. V was clipped by 6 bases and J by 0 bases, with 18 bases between them. CDR3 DNA sequence: TGTGCCAGCAGACTCAACCGGGACAACTATAGCAATCAGCCCCAGCATTTT. Translation: CASRLNRDNYSNQPQHF.

The chain is built from TRBV28 and TRBJ1-2; D is ambiguous. Germline V gives CDR1 MDHEN, CDR2 SYDVKM. Deletions cut 7 bases from V and 2 bases from J, with 14 bases between. The CDR3 loop spans 14 amino acids. The CDR3 nucleotides read TGTGCCAGCAAACTACCCGGTGACAACTATGGCTACACCTTC. Translation: CASKLPGDNYGYTF.

The chain carries TRBV10-3 and TRBJ2-7; 9 nucleotides align to TRBD2. This CDR3 contains 15 residues. CDR1 is ENHRY, CDR2 SYGVKD, per germline. The V segment lost 0 bases and the J segment 4 bases; nucleotides outside the gene matches: 4. The CDR3 DNA sequence: TGTGCCATCAGTGAGTCCGCTAGCGGGAAATACGAGCAGTACTTC. Translation gives CAISESASGKYEQYF.

This clone occurred a few times. V usage is TRBV29-1 and J usage is TRBJ2-3, with 11 bases fitting TRBD1. This CDR3 comprises 15 residues. The germline V gene encodes CDR1 SQVTM and CDR2 ANQGSEA. The CDR3 loop is CGSRGPGQGVDTQYF. CDR3 in DNA: TGCGGCTCGAGGGGACCGGGACAGGGGGTTGATACGCAGTATTTT.

The CDR3 region is CASSSHAGQNTEAFF. CDR3 nucleotides: TGTGCCAGCAGCTCGCACGCAGGACAGAACACTGAAGCTTTCTTT. The genes are TRBV11-1 and TRBJ1-1, with TRBD1 as a possible D gene (5 bases). The CDR3 has 15 residues. Per germline, CDR1 SGHAT and CDR2 FQDESV (reference sequence). Trimming took 4 bases from V and 1 from J, leaving 13 bases between them.